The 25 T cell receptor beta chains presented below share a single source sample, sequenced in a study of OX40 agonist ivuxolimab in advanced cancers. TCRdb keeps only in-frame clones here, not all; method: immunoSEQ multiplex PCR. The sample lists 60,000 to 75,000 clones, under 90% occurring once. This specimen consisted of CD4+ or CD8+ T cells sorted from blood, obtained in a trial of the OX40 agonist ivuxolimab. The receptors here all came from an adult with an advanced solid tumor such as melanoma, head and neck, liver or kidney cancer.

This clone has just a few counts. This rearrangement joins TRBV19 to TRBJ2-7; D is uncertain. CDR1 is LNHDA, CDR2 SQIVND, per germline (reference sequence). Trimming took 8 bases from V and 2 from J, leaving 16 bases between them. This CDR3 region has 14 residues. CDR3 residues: CASLGGPLTYEQYF. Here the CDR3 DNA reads TGTGCCAGTCTAGGCGGACCCTTGACCTACGAGCAGTACTTC.

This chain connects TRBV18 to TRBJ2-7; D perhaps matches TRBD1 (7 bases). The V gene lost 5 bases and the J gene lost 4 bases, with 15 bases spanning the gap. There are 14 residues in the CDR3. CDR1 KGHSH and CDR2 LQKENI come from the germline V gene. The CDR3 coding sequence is TGTGCCAGCTCATCAGAGGCAGGGGGGTACGAGCAGTACTTC. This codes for CASSSEAGGYEQYF.

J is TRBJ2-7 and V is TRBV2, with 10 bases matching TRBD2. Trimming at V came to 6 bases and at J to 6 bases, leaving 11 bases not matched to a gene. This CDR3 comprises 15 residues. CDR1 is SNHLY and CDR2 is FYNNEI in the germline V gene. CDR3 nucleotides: TGTGCCAGCAGCCCCCAGCGGGAGGGCCTAGCCGAGCAGTACTTC. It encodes CASSPQREGLAEQYF. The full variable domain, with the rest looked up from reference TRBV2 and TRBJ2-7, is EPEVTQTPSHQVTQMGQEVILRCVPISNHLYFYWYRQILGQKVEFLVSFYNNEISEKSEIFDDQFSVERPDGSNFTLKIRSTKLEDSAMYFCASSPQREGLAEQYFGPGTRLTVT.

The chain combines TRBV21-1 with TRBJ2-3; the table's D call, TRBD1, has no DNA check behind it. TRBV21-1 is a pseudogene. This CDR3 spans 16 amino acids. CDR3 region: CASIRLGTASTDTQYF. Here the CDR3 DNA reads TGTGCCAGCATTAGACTCGGGACAGCTAGCACAGATACGCAGTATTTT.

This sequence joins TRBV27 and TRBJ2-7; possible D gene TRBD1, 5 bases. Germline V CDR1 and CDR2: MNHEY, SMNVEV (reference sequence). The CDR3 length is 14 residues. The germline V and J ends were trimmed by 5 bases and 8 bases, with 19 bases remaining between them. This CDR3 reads CASSPRRQTLQQYF. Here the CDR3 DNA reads TGTGCCAGCAGTCCGCGCCGACAGACACTGCAGCAGTACTTC.

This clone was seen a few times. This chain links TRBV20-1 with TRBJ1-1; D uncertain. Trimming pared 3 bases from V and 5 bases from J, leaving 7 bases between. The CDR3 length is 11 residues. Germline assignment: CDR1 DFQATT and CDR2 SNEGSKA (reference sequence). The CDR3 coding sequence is TGCAGTGCTAGTTGGGTTACTGAAGCTTTCTTT. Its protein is CSASWVTEAFF.

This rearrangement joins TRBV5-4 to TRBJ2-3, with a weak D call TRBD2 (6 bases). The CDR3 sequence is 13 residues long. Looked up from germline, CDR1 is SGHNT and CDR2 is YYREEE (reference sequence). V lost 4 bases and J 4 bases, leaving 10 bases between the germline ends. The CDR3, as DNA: TGTGCCAGCAGCGAGGGACTGGCAGATACGCAGTATTTT. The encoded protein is CASSEGLADTQYF.

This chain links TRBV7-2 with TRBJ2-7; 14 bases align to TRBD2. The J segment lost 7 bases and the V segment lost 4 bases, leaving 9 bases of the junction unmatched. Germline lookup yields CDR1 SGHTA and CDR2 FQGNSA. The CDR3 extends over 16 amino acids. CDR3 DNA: TGTGCCAGCAGCTCGACGCCGGGACTAGCGGGGGTTGAGCAGTACTTC. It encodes CASSSTPGLAGVEQYF. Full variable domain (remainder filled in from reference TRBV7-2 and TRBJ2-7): GAGVSQSPSNKVTEKGKDVELRCDPISGHTALYWYRQSLGQGLEFLIYFQGNSAPDKSGLPSDRFSAERTGGSVSTLTIQRTQQEDSAVYLCASSSTPGLAGVEQYFGPGTRLTVT.

As DNA, the CDR3 is TGTGCCAGCAGCTTAACTGGTAGCACGAAGACCCAGTACTTC. Protein: CASSLTGSTKTQYF. This chain uses TRBV11-3 with TRBJ2-5; D remains ambiguous. CDR3 length equals 14 residues. Germline values: CDR1 SGHNT, CDR2 YENEEA. Trimming stripped 2 bases from V and 6 bases from J, with 13 bases between.

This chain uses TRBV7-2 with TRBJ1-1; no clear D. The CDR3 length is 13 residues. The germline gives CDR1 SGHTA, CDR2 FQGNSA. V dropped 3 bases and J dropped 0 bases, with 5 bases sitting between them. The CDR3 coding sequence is TGTGCCAGCAGCTTCACAGTGAACACTGAAGCTTTCTTT. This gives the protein CASSFTVNTEAFF.

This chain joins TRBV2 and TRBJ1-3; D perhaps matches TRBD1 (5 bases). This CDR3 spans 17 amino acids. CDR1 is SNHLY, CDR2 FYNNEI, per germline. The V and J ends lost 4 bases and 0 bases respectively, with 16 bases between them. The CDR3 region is CASSGVGDRYSGNTIYF. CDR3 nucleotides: TGTGCCAGCAGTGGGGTGGGGGACCGTTACTCTGGAAACACCATATATTTT.

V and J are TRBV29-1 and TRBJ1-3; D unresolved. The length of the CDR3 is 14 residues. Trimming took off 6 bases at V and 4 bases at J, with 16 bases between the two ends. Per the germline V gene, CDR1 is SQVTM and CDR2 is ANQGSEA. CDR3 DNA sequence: TGCAGCGTCATACTACCCCGTTCGGGAAACACCATATATTTT. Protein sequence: CSVILPRSGNTIYF.

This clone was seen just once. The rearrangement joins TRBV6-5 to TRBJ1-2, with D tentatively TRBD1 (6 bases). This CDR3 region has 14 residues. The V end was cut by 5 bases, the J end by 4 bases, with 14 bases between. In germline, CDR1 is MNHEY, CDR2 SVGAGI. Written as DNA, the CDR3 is TGTGCCAGCAGTCTGACCAGGGGTCCCTATGGCTACACCTTC. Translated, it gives CASSLTRGPYGYTF.

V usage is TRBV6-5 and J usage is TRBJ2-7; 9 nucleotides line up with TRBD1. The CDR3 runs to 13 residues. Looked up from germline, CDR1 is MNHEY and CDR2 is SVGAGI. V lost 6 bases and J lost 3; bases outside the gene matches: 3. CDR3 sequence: CASRGTGSYEQYF. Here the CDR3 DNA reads TGTGCCAGCAGGGGGACAGGGAGCTACGAGCAGTACTTC.

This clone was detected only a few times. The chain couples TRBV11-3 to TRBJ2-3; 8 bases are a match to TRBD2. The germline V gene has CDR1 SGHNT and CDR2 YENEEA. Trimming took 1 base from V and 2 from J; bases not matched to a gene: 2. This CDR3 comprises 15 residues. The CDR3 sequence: CASSLVAGTTDTQYF. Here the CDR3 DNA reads TGTGCCAGCAGCTTAGTAGCGGGAACCACAGATACGCAGTATTTT.

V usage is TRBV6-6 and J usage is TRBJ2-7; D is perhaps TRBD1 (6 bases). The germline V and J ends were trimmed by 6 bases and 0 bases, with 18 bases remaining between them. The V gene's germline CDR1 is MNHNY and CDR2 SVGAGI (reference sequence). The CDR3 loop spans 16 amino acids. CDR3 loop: CASSWDRDTLSYEQYF. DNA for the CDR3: TGTGCCAGCAGCTGGGACCGGGACACTCTCTCCTACGAGCAGTACTTC.

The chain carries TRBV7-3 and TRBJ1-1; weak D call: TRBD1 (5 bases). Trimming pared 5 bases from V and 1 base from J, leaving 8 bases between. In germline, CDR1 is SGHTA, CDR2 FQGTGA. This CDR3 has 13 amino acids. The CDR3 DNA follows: TGTGCCAGCAGCCAGACAGCGAACACTGAAGCTTTCTTT. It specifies CASSQTANTEAFF.

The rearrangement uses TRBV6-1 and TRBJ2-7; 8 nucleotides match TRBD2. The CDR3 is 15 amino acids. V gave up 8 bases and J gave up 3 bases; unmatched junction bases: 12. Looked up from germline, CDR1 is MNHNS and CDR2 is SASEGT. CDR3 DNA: TGTGCCAGCCATGCCATGGGACTAGGGGACTACGAGCAGTACTTC. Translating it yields CASHAMGLGDYEQYF.

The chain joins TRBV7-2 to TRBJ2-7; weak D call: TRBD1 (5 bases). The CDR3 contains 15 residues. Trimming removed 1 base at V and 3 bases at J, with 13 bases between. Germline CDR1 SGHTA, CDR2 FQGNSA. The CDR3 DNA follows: TGTGCCAGCAGCTTAGGGTTCCAGGGCGGCTACGAGCAGTACTTC. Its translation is CASSLGFQGGYEQYF.

The CDR3 sequence: CSAKTGTGDQPQHF. The CDR3 nucleotides are TGCAGCGCCAAAACAGGTACAGGCGATCAGCCCCAGCATTTT. The V gene is TRBV29-1, the J gene TRBJ1-5; possibly TRBD1 for D (5 bases). Germline-derived CDR1 and CDR2 are SQVTM and ANQGSEA. V shed 7 bases and J shed 5 bases, with 18 bases lying between them. The CDR3 is 14 amino acids.

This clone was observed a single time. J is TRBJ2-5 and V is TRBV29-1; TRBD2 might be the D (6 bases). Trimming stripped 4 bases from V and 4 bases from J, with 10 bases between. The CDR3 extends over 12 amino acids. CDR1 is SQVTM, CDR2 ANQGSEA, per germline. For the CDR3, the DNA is TGCAGCGTTGGACCCGGGGGAGAGACCCAGTACTTC. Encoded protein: CSVGPGGETQYF.

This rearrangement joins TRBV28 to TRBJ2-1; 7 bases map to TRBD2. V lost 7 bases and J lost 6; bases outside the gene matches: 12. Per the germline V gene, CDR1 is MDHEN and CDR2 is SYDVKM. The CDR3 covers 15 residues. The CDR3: CASTTGGEGLNEQFF. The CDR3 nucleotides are TGTGCCAGCACCACTGGGGGGGAGGGCCTCAATGAGCAGTTCTTC.

Here the CDR3 reads CSVWQERSYEQYF. CDR3 sequence (DNA): TGCAGCGTTTGGCAGGAGCGCTCCTACGAGCAGTACTTC. J is TRBJ2-7 and V is TRBV29-1; D is undetermined. The CDR3 is 13 amino acids. CDR1 SQVTM and CDR2 ANQGSEA come from the germline V gene. V lost 5 bases and J lost 0, with 11 bases in between.

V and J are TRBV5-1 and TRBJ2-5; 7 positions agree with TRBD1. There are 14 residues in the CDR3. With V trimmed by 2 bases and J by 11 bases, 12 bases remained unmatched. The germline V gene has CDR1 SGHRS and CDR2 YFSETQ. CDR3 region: CASSFSQAGGEQYF. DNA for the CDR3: TGCGCCAGCAGCTTCTCACAGGCAGGGGGTGAGCAGTACTTC.

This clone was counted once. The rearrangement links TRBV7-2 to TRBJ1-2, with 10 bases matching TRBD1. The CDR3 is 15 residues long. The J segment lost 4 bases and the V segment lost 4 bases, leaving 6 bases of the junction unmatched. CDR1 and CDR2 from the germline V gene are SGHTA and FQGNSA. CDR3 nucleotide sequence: TGTGCCAGCAGCTCTGGGACAGGGGATAGCTATGGCTACACCTTC. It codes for CASSSGTGDSYGYTF.